This is a list of T cell receptor beta chains from one sample in a study of T-cell memory formation after mild COVID-19. TCRdb fed the 5' RACE reads into MiXCR, producing one record per CDR3 protein. The table shows about 560,000 distinct CDR3 sequences, with 20% to 25% occurring only once. The sample consisted of PBMCs or a T cell subset sorted from them (not recorded which). All receptors derive from an adult woman who had mild COVID-19 (a few samples of this study predate the infection). Cell type and time point are not known. Both conserved end residues are part of each CDR3. The D gene is left open where the match is weak. Clone size is shown for a subset of rows, as once, few, many or a class of expanded clone.

cdr3_nt: TGTGCCAGCAGCTTAGTTGGGTGGGGCGAGCAGTACTTC
cdr3_aa: CASSLVGWGEQYF
d_call: NA
v_call: TRBV7-2
j_call: TRBJ2-7
clone_size: few

cdr3_nt: TGTGCCAGCAGCTTAGCGCCAGGAACAAACACCGGGGAGCTGTTTTTT
cdr3_aa: CASSLAPGTNTGELFF
d_call: NA
v_call: TRBV7-8
j_call: TRBJ2-2
clone_size: NA

cdr3_nt: TGTGCCACCAGCGGACGACCGGGACAGGGCCATGAGCAGTTCTTC
cdr3_aa: CATSGRPGQGHEQFF
d_call: TRBD1
v_call: TRBV15
j_call: TRBJ2-1
clone_size: few

cdr3_nt: TGTGCCAGCAGCCAAGGGAGGATCCAGGGGCCAGATACGCAGTATTTT
cdr3_aa: CASSQGRIQGPDTQYF
d_call: NA
v_call: TRBV3-1
j_call: TRBJ2-3
clone_size: few

cdr3_nt: TGTGCCAGCAGTTACTCGCCAGGGGTTATGGGCACCATATATTTT
cdr3_aa: CASSYSPGVMGTIYF
d_call: NA
v_call: TRBV6-5
j_call: TRBJ1-3
clone_size: NA

cdr3_nt: TGTGCCAGCAGCCCGCTTTTACGCACTGAAGCTTTCTTT
cdr3_aa: CASSPLLRTEAFF
d_call: NA
v_call: TRBV27
j_call: TRBJ1-1
clone_size: few

cdr3_nt: TGTGCCAGCAGCTCGCGGGGGGTTTTCTATGGCTACACCTTC
cdr3_aa: CASSSRGVFYGYTF
d_call: NA
v_call: TRBV13
j_call: TRBJ1-2
clone_size: NA

cdr3_nt: TGTGCCAGCAGCGTAGCTACGGGCACCGGGGAGCTGTTTTTT
cdr3_aa: CASSVATGTGELFF
d_call: NA
v_call: TRBV9
j_call: TRBJ2-2
clone_size: few

cdr3_nt: TGTGCCAGCAGTTACCGGGCTGAAGCTTTCTTT
cdr3_aa: CASSYRAEAFF
d_call: NA
v_call: TRBV6-5
j_call: TRBJ1-1
clone_size: NA

cdr3_nt: TGTGCCAGCAGCTTGCCGGGTGGAGAGACCCAGTACTTC
cdr3_aa: CASSLPGGETQYF
d_call: NA
v_call: TRBV11-2
j_call: TRBJ2-5
clone_size: NA

cdr3_nt: TGCGCCAGCAGCTTGGCCGGGCAGGCCCGGACCTACGAGCAGTACTTC
cdr3_aa: CASSLAGQARTYEQYF
d_call: NA
v_call: TRBV5-1
j_call: TRBJ2-7
clone_size: few

cdr3_nt: TGTGCCAGCAGCGTCGGACAGACATGGGCCTACGAGCAGTACTTC
cdr3_aa: CASSVGQTWAYEQYF
d_call: NA
v_call: TRBV7-9
j_call: TRBJ2-7
clone_size: few

cdr3_nt: TGTGCCAGCAGCTTCCTAAGCGGGAGCTCCTACAATGAGCAGTTCTTC
cdr3_aa: CASSFLSGSSYNEQFF
d_call: TRBD2
v_call: TRBV7-9
j_call: TRBJ2-1
clone_size: NA

cdr3_nt: TGTGCCAGCAGTTACTCTAGCGGGAGTCGGCAGTACTTC
cdr3_aa: CASSYSSGSRQYF
d_call: TRBD2
v_call: TRBV6-5
j_call: TRBJ2-7
clone_size: few

cdr3_nt: TGTGCCAGCAGCGTCCAAGACTTCTGGGACTATTCCTCGGAGAAGCAGTTCTTC
cdr3_aa: CASSVQDFWDYSSEKQFF
d_call: TRBD2
v_call: TRBV9
j_call: TRBJ2-1
clone_size: few

cdr3_nt: TGTGCCAGCAGGCCCAAGACAGGCCTCTACGAGCAGTACTTC
cdr3_aa: CASRPKTGLYEQYF
d_call: NA
v_call: TRBV6-6
j_call: TRBJ2-7
clone_size: few

cdr3_nt: TGTGCCAGCAGCTTAGAGACCATATATTTT
cdr3_aa: CASSLETIYF
d_call: NA
v_call: TRBV7-9
j_call: TRBJ1-3
clone_size: NA

cdr3_nt: TGTGCCAGCAGTTTGAGGGGGTGGTCGGGGGATACGCAGTATTTT
cdr3_aa: CASSLRGWSGDTQYF
d_call: NA
v_call: TRBV12-3/TRBV12-4
j_call: TRBJ2-3
clone_size: few

cdr3_nt: TGTGCCAGCGCCACAGGGGAAGCTAATGAAAAACTGTTTTTT
cdr3_aa: CASATGEANEKLFF
d_call: TRBD1
v_call: TRBV6-5
j_call: TRBJ1-4
clone_size: NA

cdr3_nt: TGTGCCAGCAGCCGACTAGCGCGGACCTACGAGCAGTACTTC
cdr3_aa: CASSRLARTYEQYF
d_call: TRBD2
v_call: TRBV12-3/TRBV12-4
j_call: TRBJ2-7
clone_size: once

cdr3_nt: TGTGCCAGCAGCCCCGTGGCGGGAGTTCCCTACGAGCAGTACTTC
cdr3_aa: CASSPVAGVPYEQYF
d_call: TRBD2
v_call: TRBV3-1
j_call: TRBJ2-7
clone_size: NA

cdr3_nt: TGTGCCAGCCCTCCGGGACTAGCGGGGGGGGCAGATACGCAGTATTTT
cdr3_aa: CASPPGLAGGADTQYF
d_call: TRBD2
v_call: TRBV12-3/TRBV12-4
j_call: TRBJ2-3
clone_size: few

cdr3_nt: TGTGCCAGCAGCTCATGGACCGGACAGTACTTC
cdr3_aa: CASSSWTGQYF
d_call: NA
v_call: TRBV14
j_call: TRBJ2-7
clone_size: NA

cdr3_nt: TGCAGTGCTAGCGGGCTAGCGGGGGTAGCAGAGGGTCGAGATACGCAGTATTTT
cdr3_aa: CSASGLAGVAEGRDTQYF
d_call: TRBD2
v_call: TRBV20-1
j_call: TRBJ2-3
clone_size: NA

cdr3_nt: TGTGCCAGCAGCCCAGCGGCCACTAGCGGGCCTGGCGACCAGTACTTC
cdr3_aa: CASSPAATSGPGDQYF
d_call: TRBD2
v_call: TRBV7-9
j_call: TRBJ2-5
clone_size: NA

cdr3_nt: TGTGCCAGCAGCGGTGGAGGACGGACAGGCCTCCAAGAGACCCAGTACTTC
cdr3_aa: CASSGGGRTGLQETQYF
d_call: TRBD1
v_call: TRBV9
j_call: TRBJ2-5
clone_size: few

cdr3_nt: TGTGCCAGCAGCTTAGGTAGTCTAGCGGGGCCCAGGGAGCAGTTCTTC
cdr3_aa: CASSLGSLAGPREQFF
d_call: TRBD2
v_call: TRBV7-6
j_call: TRBJ2-1
clone_size: NA

cdr3_nt: TGCAGTGCTAGATTCCTCCGTGAGGGGAGAACCGGGGAGCTGTTTTTT
cdr3_aa: CSARFLREGRTGELFF
d_call: NA
v_call: TRBV20-1
j_call: TRBJ2-2
clone_size: NA

cdr3_nt: TGCAGTGCCGGATTCCGGGACAGGGTGGACACCGGGGAGCTGTTTTTT
cdr3_aa: CSAGFRDRVDTGELFF
d_call: TRBD1
v_call: TRBV20-1
j_call: TRBJ2-2
clone_size: NA

cdr3_nt: TGTGCCAGCACCAGTATGGGAAGCTTCTTCGAGACTGAAGCTTTCTTT
cdr3_aa: CASTSMGSFFETEAFF
d_call: NA
v_call: TRBV6-6
j_call: TRBJ1-1
clone_size: NA

cdr3_nt: TGTGCCAGCAGCTTAGTGCTCTACACAGATACGCAGTATTTT
cdr3_aa: CASSLVLYTDTQYF
d_call: NA
v_call: TRBV7-8
j_call: TRBJ2-3
clone_size: few

cdr3_nt: TGTGCCAGCAGCATAGCCCGGACGGTATCCTACGAGCAGTACTTC
cdr3_aa: CASSIARTVSYEQYF
d_call: NA
v_call: TRBV7-8
j_call: TRBJ2-7
clone_size: few

cdr3_nt: TGTGCCAGCAGCTTGACAGGGATGACTGGAGAGCAGTACTTC
cdr3_aa: CASSLTGMTGEQYF
d_call: TRBD1
v_call: TRBV7-9
j_call: TRBJ2-7
clone_size: many

cdr3_nt: TGTGCCAGCAGTTTATCGGTGTCGAATCAGCCCCAGCATTTT
cdr3_aa: CASSLSVSNQPQHF
d_call: NA
v_call: TRBV27
j_call: TRBJ1-5
clone_size: NA

cdr3_nt: TGTGCCAGCAGCGTTTATTCAGGGCTGGACAGCCTCAAGAACACTGAAGCTTTCTTT
cdr3_aa: CASSVYSGLDSLKNTEAFF
d_call: NA
v_call: TRBV9
j_call: TRBJ1-1
clone_size: NA

cdr3_nt: TGCGCCAGCAGCCAAGCATCGGGGGAATATGGCTACACCTTC
cdr3_aa: CASSQASGEYGYTF
d_call: NA
v_call: TRBV4-1
j_call: TRBJ1-2
clone_size: NA

cdr3_nt: TGTGCCAGCAGCCAAGAACGCAGGAAGGGCCCCGGCTACACCTTC
cdr3_aa: CASSQERRKGPGYTF
d_call: NA
v_call: TRBV3-1
j_call: TRBJ1-2
clone_size: NA

cdr3_nt: TGTGCCAGCAGCGTAGGTTCACTAGCTAACGACGAGCAGTACTTC
cdr3_aa: CASSVGSLANDEQYF
d_call: NA
v_call: TRBV9
j_call: TRBJ2-7
clone_size: many

cdr3_nt: TGTGCCAGCAGTGAATATGAGGACGGAGGGAACACTGAAGCTTTCTTT
cdr3_aa: CASSEYEDGGNTEAFF
d_call: NA
v_call: TRBV6-1
j_call: TRBJ1-1
clone_size: NA

cdr3_nt: TGTGCCAGCAGAAGGGGCTCCGATAGCAATCAGCCCCAGCATTTT
cdr3_aa: CASRRGSDSNQPQHF
d_call: NA
v_call: TRBV28
j_call: TRBJ1-5
clone_size: NA

cdr3_nt: TGCGCCAGCAGCTTGGCCGGATATGGGACAGATACGCAGTATTTT
cdr3_aa: CASSLAGYGTDTQYF
d_call: NA
v_call: TRBV5-1
j_call: TRBJ2-3
clone_size: NA

cdr3_nt: TGCAGCGTTTTGGCGCTGGGGGACACATCTTTCTACGAGCAGTACTTC
cdr3_aa: CSVLALGDTSFYEQYF
d_call: NA
v_call: TRBV29-1
j_call: TRBJ2-7
clone_size: NA

cdr3_nt: TGTGCCAGCAGTACCTCTAGCGGGAGAGGGATCGGGGAGCTGTTTTTT
cdr3_aa: CASSTSSGRGIGELFF
d_call: TRBD2
v_call: TRBV12-3/TRBV12-4
j_call: TRBJ2-2
clone_size: few

cdr3_nt: TGTGCCAGCAGCTACGGGAGCTCCTATAATTCACCCCTCCACTTT
cdr3_aa: CASSYGSSYNSPLHF
d_call: NA
v_call: TRBV7-9
j_call: TRBJ1-6
clone_size: NA

cdr3_nt: TGTGCCAGCAGCCCCGGGACAGCCACCCTCAATGAGCAGTTCTTC
cdr3_aa: CASSPGTATLNEQFF
d_call: TRBD1
v_call: TRBV7-6
j_call: TRBJ2-1
clone_size: few

cdr3_nt: TGCGCCAGCAGCTTGGCCGGACTAGCGGGAGTCTCCTACGAGCAGTACTTC
cdr3_aa: CASSLAGLAGVSYEQYF
d_call: TRBD2
v_call: TRBV5-1
j_call: TRBJ2-7
clone_size: NA

cdr3_nt: TGTGCCAGCAGCTTTCGTACAGGGGGGAACACTGAAGCTTTCTTT
cdr3_aa: CASSFRTGGNTEAFF
d_call: TRBD1
v_call: TRBV7-9
j_call: TRBJ1-1
clone_size: NA

cdr3_nt: TGTGCCACCAGCAGAGGGGGTGAGGAGACCCAGTACTTC
cdr3_aa: CATSRGGEETQYF
d_call: NA
v_call: TRBV15
j_call: TRBJ2-5
clone_size: few

cdr3_nt: TGTGCCAGCAGCTTAATCGTTCCGGGGAATGAGCAGTTCTTC
cdr3_aa: CASSLIVPGNEQFF
d_call: NA
v_call: TRBV7-9
j_call: TRBJ2-1
clone_size: NA

cdr3_nt: TGCAGCTATGGCCCAGGAGAGACCCAGTACTTC
cdr3_aa: CSYGPGETQYF
d_call: NA
v_call: TRBV29-1
j_call: TRBJ2-5
clone_size: few

cdr3_nt: TGTGCCAGCACAAATAGAGGGTCCACTGAGCAGTTCTTC
cdr3_aa: CASTNRGSTEQFF
d_call: NA
v_call: TRBV25-1
j_call: TRBJ2-1
clone_size: few

cdr3_nt: TGCAGCGTTGAAGGAGGACAGGGACCCCCGGGGGAGACCCAGTACTTC
cdr3_aa: CSVEGGQGPPGETQYF
d_call: TRBD1
v_call: TRBV29-1
j_call: TRBJ2-5
clone_size: NA

cdr3_nt: TGTGCCAGCAGCCGTACGGACCCCTCTACAGATACGCAGTATTTT
cdr3_aa: CASSRTDPSTDTQYF
d_call: NA
v_call: TRBV7-2
j_call: TRBJ2-3
clone_size: NA